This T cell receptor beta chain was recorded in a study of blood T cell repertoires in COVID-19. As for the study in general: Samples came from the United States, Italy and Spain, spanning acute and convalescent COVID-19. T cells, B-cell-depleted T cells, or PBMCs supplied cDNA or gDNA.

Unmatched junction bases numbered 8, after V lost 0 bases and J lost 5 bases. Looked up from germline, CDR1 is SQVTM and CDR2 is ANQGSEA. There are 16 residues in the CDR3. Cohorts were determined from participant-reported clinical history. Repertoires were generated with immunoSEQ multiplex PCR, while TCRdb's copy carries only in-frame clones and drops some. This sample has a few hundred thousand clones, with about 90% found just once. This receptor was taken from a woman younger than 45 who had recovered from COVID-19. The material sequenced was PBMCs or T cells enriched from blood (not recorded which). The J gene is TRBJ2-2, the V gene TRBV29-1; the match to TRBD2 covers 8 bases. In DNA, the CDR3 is TGCAGCGTTGAAGATCGGGGGGGCCTAGGGACCGGGGAGCTGTTTTTT. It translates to CSVEDRGGLGTGELFF.